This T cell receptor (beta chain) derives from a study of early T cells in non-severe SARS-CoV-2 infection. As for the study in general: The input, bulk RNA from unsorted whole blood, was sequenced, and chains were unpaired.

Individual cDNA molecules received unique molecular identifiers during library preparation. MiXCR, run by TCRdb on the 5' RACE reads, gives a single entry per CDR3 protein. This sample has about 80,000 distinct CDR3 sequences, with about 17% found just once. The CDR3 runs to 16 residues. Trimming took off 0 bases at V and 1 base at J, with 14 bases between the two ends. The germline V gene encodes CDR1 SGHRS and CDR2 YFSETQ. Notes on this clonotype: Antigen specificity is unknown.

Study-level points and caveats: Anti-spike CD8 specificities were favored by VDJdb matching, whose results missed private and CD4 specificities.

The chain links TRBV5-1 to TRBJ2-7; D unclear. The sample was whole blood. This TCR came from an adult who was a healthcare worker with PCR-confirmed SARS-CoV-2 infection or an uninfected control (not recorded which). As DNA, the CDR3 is TGCGCCAGCAGCTTGGACGTCGGCGCGGCGTCCTACGAGCAGTACTTC. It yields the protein CASSLDVGAASYEQYF.